Reported below is one T cell receptor (beta chain). The data derive from a study of blood T cell repertoires in COVID-19. Whole-study context: Acute and convalescent COVID-19 specimens originated in the United States, Italy and Spain.

The CDR3 has 14 amino acids. V lost 5 bases, J lost 6 bases, and 8 bases stayed unmatched. Germline V gives CDR1 SGHTA, CDR2 FQGTGA. Original analysis: From reference gene primer amplification, estimates of nucleated cell counts were derived. The data were produced by immunoSEQ multiplex PCR, yet TCRdb's version contains in-frame clones alone and is incomplete. V, J and clone size reflect that table, while D and trimming were determined from the DNA. The table has 200,000 to 250,000 clones, approximately 80% seen once. The chain is built from TRBV7-3 and TRBJ1-1, with 8 bases identical to TRBD1. The source of this sequence is a woman aged 45-59 years with acute or convalescent COVID-19. The sample was peripheral blood. CDR3 loop: CASSRQGRVAEAFF. The CDR3, as DNA: TGTGCCAGCAGCCGACAGGGGCGGGTAGCTGAAGCTTTCTTT.